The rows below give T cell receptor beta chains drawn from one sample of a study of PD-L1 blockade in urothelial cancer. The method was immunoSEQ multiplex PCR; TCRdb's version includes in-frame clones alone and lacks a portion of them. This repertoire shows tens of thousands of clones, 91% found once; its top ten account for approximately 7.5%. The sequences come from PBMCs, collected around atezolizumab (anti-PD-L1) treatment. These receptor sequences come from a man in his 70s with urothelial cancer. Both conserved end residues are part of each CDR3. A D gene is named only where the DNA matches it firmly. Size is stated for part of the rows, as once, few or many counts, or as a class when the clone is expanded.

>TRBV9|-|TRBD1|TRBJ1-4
TGTGCCAGCAGCCCCCTCCACCGGGACAGCGGAGGAGAAAAACTGTTTTTT
CASSPLHRDSGGEKLFF
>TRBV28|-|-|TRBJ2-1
TGTGCCACCGGGGGAACCCCCTACAATGAGCAGTTCTTC
CATGGTPYNEQFF
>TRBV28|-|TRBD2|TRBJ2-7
TGTGCCAGCAGTCCCCCGGGACTAGCGGGAGGGGTTAGCTACGAGCAGTACTTC
CASSPPGLAGGVSYEQYF
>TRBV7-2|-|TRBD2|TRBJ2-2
TGTGCCAGCAGCAAGACTAGCGGGACCACCGGGGAGCTGTTTTTT
CASSKTSGTTGELFF
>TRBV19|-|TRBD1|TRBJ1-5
TGTGCCAGTAGTATGACAGGGAGCAATCAGCCCCAGCATTTT
CASSMTGSNQPQHF
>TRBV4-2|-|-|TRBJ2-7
TGTGCCAGCAGCCAAGAACTCGAGAGTAGCGGTCCCTACGAGCAGTACTTC
CASSQELESSGPYEQYF
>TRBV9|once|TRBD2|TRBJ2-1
TGTGCCAGCAGCGTAGGCGGGACTAACAACTACAATGAGCAGTTCTTC
CASSVGGTNNYNEQFF
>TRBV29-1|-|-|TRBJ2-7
TGCAGCGTTGAAGGGAGTAGCGGCACTACGAAGCAGTACTTC
CSVEGSSGTTKQYF
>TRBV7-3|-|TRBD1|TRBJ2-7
TGTGCCAGCACCCGCCCCCTACAGGGGTCCGAGCAGTACTTC
CASTRPLQGSEQYF
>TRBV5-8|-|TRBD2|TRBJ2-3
TGTGCCAGCAGCCGCCTCAGCGGGAGGGCCACAGATACGCAGTATTTT
CASSRLSGRATDTQYF
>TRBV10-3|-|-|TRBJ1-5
TGTGCCATCAGTGAAGGGAGGGAAAGCAATCAGCCCCAGCATTTT
CAISEGRESNQPQHF
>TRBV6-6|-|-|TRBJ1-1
TGTGCCAGCAGTCCCCCGGGAGAGAACACTGAAGCTTTCTTT
CASSPPGENTEAFF
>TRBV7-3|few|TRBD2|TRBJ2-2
TGTGCCAGCAGAAGACTAGCGGGCAATACCGGGGAGCTGTTTTTT
CASRRLAGNTGELFF
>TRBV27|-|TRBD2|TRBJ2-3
TGTGCCAGCAACAAAGTCTGGACTAGCGGGAGAAAAGGCACAGATACGCAGTATTTT
CASNKVWTSGRKGTDTQYF
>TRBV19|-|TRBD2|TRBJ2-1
TGTGCCAGTAGTGCCGGGACTAGCGGGCATGGTGAGCAGTTCTTC
CASSAGTSGHGEQFF
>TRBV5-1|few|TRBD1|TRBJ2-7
TGCGCCAGCAGCGGACAGGGACAGGGGGCCGAGCAGTACTTC
CASSGQGQGAEQYF
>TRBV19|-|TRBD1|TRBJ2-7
TGTGCCAGTAGTAGATCAGGGGGTCTTGGCTACGAGCAGTACTTC
CASSRSGGLGYEQYF
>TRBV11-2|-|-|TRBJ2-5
TGTGCCAGCAGAAAACCGCCATCACGGGAAGCGGGAGAGACCCAGTACTTC
CASRKPPSREAGETQYF
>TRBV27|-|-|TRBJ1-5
TGTGCCAGCAGCCGGACAGCAAATCAGCCCCAGCATTTT
CASSRTANQPQHF
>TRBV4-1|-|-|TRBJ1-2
TGCGCCAGCAGCCTGAAACGACAGGATTTTAACTATGGCTACACCTTC
CASSLKRQDFNYGYTF
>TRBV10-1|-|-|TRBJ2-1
TGCGCCAGCAGTGAATTCCAGGCCAATGAGCAGTTCTTC
CASSEFQANEQFF
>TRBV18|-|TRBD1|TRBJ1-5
TGTGCCAGCTCACCGGCAGGGGGCGTTGACCAGCCCCAGCATTTT
CASSPAGGVDQPQHF
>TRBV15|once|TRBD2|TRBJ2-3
TGTGCCACCAGCCGCGGGACTACTAGCACAGATACGCAGTATTTT
CATSRGTTSTDTQYF
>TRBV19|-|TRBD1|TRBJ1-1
TGTGCCAGTACTTACAGGGGGAGTATGAACACTGAAGCTTTCTTT
CASTYRGSMNTEAFF
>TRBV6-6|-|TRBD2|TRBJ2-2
TGTGCCACCGACGGGAGGGCCGACACCGGGGAGCTGTTTTTT
CATDGRADTGELFF
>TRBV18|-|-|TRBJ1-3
TGTGCCAGCTCACCAGCGATAAGCTCTGGAAACACCATATATTTT
CASSPAISSGNTIYF
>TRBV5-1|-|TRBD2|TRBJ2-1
TGCGCCAGCAGCCCGAGCGGGGAGTCTTACAATGAGCAGTTCTTC
CASSPSGESYNEQFF
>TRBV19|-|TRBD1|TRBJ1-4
TGTGCCAGTCAACAGGACAGGGGAAGGGAAAAACTGTTTTTT
CASQQDRGREKLFF
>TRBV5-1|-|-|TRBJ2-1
TGCGCCAGCAGAATGTCAGGCGTGGGCCCCTACAATGAGCAGTTCTTC
CASRMSGVGPYNEQFF
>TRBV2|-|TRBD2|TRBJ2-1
TGTGCCAGCGCGGGCGGGAGCTCCTACAATGAGCAGTTCTTC
CASAGGSSYNEQFF
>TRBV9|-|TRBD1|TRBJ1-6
TGTGCCAGCAGCGTCCTCGCGACAGGGGAACAACCCCTCCACTTT
CASSVLATGEQPLHF
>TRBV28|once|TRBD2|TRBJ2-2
TGTGCCAGCAGCCCCGGGACTAGCTATGCCGGGGAGCTGTTTTTT
CASSPGTSYAGELFF
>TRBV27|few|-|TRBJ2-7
TGTGCCAGCAAAGGGGGAGTTAGGAGCGAGCAGTACTTC
CASKGGVRSEQYF
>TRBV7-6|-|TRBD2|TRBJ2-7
TGTGCCAGCAGCCTCGGGACTAGCGGGTCCCACTCCTACGAGCAGTACTTC
CASSLGTSGSHSYEQYF
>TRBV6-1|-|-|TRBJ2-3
TGTGCCAGCAGTGCTTCCCCCACAGATACGCAGTATTTT
CASSASPTDTQYF
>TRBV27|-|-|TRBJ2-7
TGTGCCAGCAGTCCTTCCCGCGCCTACGAGCAGTACTTC
CASSPSRAYEQYF